This passage covers 9 T cell receptor beta chains from one sample sequenced in a study of molecular identifiers for immune sequencing clone quantification. In TCRdb, the PCR reads were re-called with MiXCR into one record per CDR3 protein. The sample holds about 630,000 distinct CDR3 sequences, about 25% seen once. Material: naive CD8+ T cells from blood, with Jurkat cell RNA spiked in. Subset of the sample: FACS-sorted CD8+CD4-CCR7+CD45RA+ naive T cells. The receptors stem from a human donor in good health. Some libraries in this study had Jurkat cell RNA spiked in.

The chain is built from TRBV6-5 and TRBJ2-7, with 11 nucleotides matching TRBD2. J gave up 2 bases and V 5 bases, and 5 bases lay outside the gene matches. CDR3 length: 15 residues. Germline V gives CDR1 MNHEY, CDR2 SVGAGI. The CDR3 loop reads CASSKLAGGTYEQYF. DNA of the CDR3: TGTGCCAGCAGTAAGCTAGCGGGGGGCACCTACGAGCAGTACTTC.

In nucleotides, the CDR3 is TGTGCCAGCAGTTACCCAGGGTGGGTCACTAGCGGGGGACCCTACAATGAGCAGTTCTTC. Translated: CASSYPGWVTSGGPYNEQFF. The genes are TRBV6-2 or TRBV6-3 and TRBJ2-1; TRBD2 aligns across 11 bases. Trimming took 2 bases from V and 2 from J; bases not matched to a gene: 14. The length of the CDR3 is 20 residues. From germline, CDR1 is MNHEY and CDR2 SVGEGT.

Only one count was recorded for this clonotype. Being one base from a much bigger clone, this may be a read error. V and J are TRBV5-3 and TRBJ2-3, with TRBD2 matching 8 bases. TRBV5-3 is an ORF, with its function uncertain. V lost 9 bases to trimming and J lost 2 bases; unmatched junction nucleotides: 20. The length of the CDR3 is 18 residues. The CDR3 protein is CANSPPQGAGGPTDTQYF. CDR3 sequence (DNA): TGTGCCAACAGCCCCCCCCAAGGGGCGGGGGGACCCACAGATACGCAGTATTTT.

In its sample, this clonotype was seen many times. This chain connects TRBV5-1 to TRBJ2-3; D ambiguous. The germline CDR1 and CDR2 sequences are SGHRS and YFSETQ. This CDR3 is built from 13 residues. The V end lost 2 bases, the J end lost 6 bases, and 10 bases lay between the germline ends. The CDR3 DNA reads as TGCGCCAGCAGCTTTTGGGGTCCGGATACGCAGTATTTT. Encoded protein: CASSFWGPDTQYF.

J is TRBJ1-5 and V is TRBV20-1; tentatively, D is TRBD1 (5 bases). Germline CDR1 reads DFQATT; CDR2 reads SNEGSKA (reference sequence). The CDR3 is 14 amino acids. Trimming stripped 5 bases from V and 0 bases from J, with 11 bases between. CDR3 protein: CSAGAIYSNQPQHF. CDR3 bases: TGCAGTGCTGGGGCCATATATAGCAATCAGCCCCAGCATTTT.

At least ten counts were recorded for this clonotype. This chain joins TRBV7-9 and TRBJ2-1; D remains ambiguous. The germline V gene encodes CDR1 SEHNR and CDR2 FQNEAQ (reference sequence). Deletions cut 0 bases from V and 8 bases from J, with 11 bases between. This CDR3 comprises 14 residues. DNA for the CDR3: TGTGCCAGCAGCTTAGCCCTGACCCCCGATGAGCAGTTCTTC. Translating gives CASSLALTPDEQFF.

This clonotype was seen many times. This rearrangement joins TRBV28 to TRBJ2-5; D is perhaps TRBD1 (6 bases). The germline gives CDR1 MDHEN, CDR2 SYDVKM. The CDR3 contains 14 residues. The ends were cut back, 6 bases at V and 1 base at J, with 12 bases in the middle. Written as DNA, the CDR3 is TGTGCCAGCAGAGACCCAGGGGTCCAAGAGACCCAGTACTTC. Translating it yields CASRDPGVQETQYF.

The chain recombines TRBV5-8 with TRBJ2-5; D unresolved. Germline V gives CDR1 SGHTS, CDR2 YDEGEE. V lost 3 bases and J 3 bases, leaving 9 bases between the germline ends. The CDR3 runs to 13 residues. The CDR3 reads CASSWAAEETQYF. The CDR3 DNA is TGTGCCAGCAGCTGGGCCGCCGAAGAGACCCAGTACTTC.

This clonotype was detected ten times or more. V gene TRBV29-1 combines with J gene TRBJ2-2; TRBD1 matches at 8 bases. Germline CDR1 and CDR2: SQVTM and ANQGSEA. The CDR3 has 13 residues. Trimming removed 5 bases from V and 5 bases from J; junction bases left unmatched: 4. This CDR3 reads CSVLDRETGELFF. The CDR3 bases are TGCAGCGTTTTGGACAGGGAAACCGGGGAGCTGTTTTTT.